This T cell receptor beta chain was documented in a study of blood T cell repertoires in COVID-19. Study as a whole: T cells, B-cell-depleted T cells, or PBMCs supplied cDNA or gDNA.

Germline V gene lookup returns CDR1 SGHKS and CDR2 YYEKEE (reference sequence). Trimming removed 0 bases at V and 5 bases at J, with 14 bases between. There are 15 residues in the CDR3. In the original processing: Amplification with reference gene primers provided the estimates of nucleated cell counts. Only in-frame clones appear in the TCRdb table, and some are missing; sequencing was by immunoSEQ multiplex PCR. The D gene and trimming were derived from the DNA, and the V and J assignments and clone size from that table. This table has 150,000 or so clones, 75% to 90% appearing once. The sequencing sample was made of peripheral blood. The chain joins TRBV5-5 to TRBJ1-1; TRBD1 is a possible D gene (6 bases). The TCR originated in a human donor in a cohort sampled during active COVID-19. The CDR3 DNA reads TGTGCCAGCAGCTTGGATTGGGCAGGGGAAACTGAAGCTTTCTTT. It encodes CASSLDWAGETEAFF.